What follows are 26 T cell receptor beta chains derived from one specimen sequenced in a study of siplizumab effects on memory and regulatory T cells. Clones were read by immunoSEQ multiplex PCR, and TCRdb kept only the in-frame ones, dropping some. The sample lists about 91,000 clones; roughly 93% were seen once. The sequenced sample consisted of CD8+ T cells sorted from blood. The receptors were sampled from a human donor in good health.

This clone is a singleton in its sample. The CDR3 sequence is CASSLGGASYEQYF. The CDR3 nucleotides are TGTGCCAGCAGCTTGGGCGGGGCGTCCTACGAGCAGTACTTC. The chain carries TRBV5-4 and TRBJ2-7; perhaps TRBD2 as D (6 bases). CDR1 is SGHNT, CDR2 YYREEE, per germline (reference sequence). Trimming removed 0 bases from V and 1 base from J, with 8 bases in between. The CDR3 has 14 residues. Using reference TRBV5-4 and TRBJ2-7 for the parts outside the CDR3, the full variable domain is ETGVTQSPTHLIKTRGQQVTLRCSSQSGHNTVSWYQQALGQGPQFIFQYYREEENGRGNFPPRFSGLQFPNYSSELNVNALELDDSALYLCASSLGGASYEQYFGPGTRLTVT.

As regards this clone: One junction end does not reproduce the germline sequence, and a read error may be involved. This sequence joins TRBV7-7 and TRBJ2-2, with unresolved D. Germline CDR1 SSHAT, CDR2 FNYEAQ (reference sequence). The CDR3 extends over 13 amino acids. The CDR3 DNA reads TGTGCTAGCAGCTTAGGTATTGCCGGGGAGCTGTTTTTT. Protein product: CASSLGIAGELFF.

The chain uses TRBV7-9 and TRBJ1-2, with no clear D. V dropped 3 bases and J dropped 8 bases, with 28 bases sitting between them. This CDR3 is 18 amino acids long. Germline V lookup: CDR1 SEHNR, CDR2 FQNEAQ (reference sequence). Here the CDR3 reads CASSFAAALDPTTSGYTF. In DNA form, the CDR3 reads TGTGCCAGCAGCTTTGCGGCTGCGTTGGACCCGACAACATCGGGCTACACCTTC.

The chain combines TRBV10-1 with TRBJ2-2, with 9 positions matching TRBD1. In germline, CDR1 is WNHNN, CDR2 SYGVQD (reference sequence). The length of the CDR3 is 16 residues. With V trimmed by 3 bases and J by 3 bases, 5 bases remained unmatched. CDR3 residues: CASSEVGQGYTGELFF. CDR3 in DNA: TGCGCCAGCAGTGAAGTGGGACAGGGATACACCGGGGAGCTGTTTTTT.

The chain combines TRBV19 with TRBJ2-1; D not certain. Germline V gives CDR1 LNHDA, CDR2 SQIVND (reference sequence). This CDR3 comprises 15 residues. V was cut by 6 bases and J by 8 bases, with 20 bases left in between. CDR3 in DNA: TGTGCCAGTAGGGGTAGCCTTACCTTGGGGTATGAGCAGTTCTTC. This gives the protein CASRGSLTLGYEQFF.

J is TRBJ2-7 and V is TRBV5-1, with a possible D match to TRBD1 (5 bases). Germline assignment: CDR1 SGHRS and CDR2 YFSETQ. Trimming took 2 bases from V and 2 from J, leaving 8 bases between them. CDR3 length equals 13 residues. This chain's CDR3 is CASSLSDTYEQYF. CDR3 nucleotide sequence: TGCGCCAGCAGCTTATCGGACACCTACGAGCAGTACTTC.

This chain connects TRBV2 to TRBJ1-2, with 7 bases lining up with TRBD1. This CDR3 has 16 amino acids. The germline gives CDR1 SNHLY, CDR2 FYNNEI. J was trimmed by 0 bases and V by 3 bases; bases with no gene match: 7. This CDR3 reads CASSDYRQGANYGYTF. The CDR3 nucleotides are TGTGCCAGCAGTGACTACAGACAGGGAGCTAACTATGGCTACACCTTC.

The V and J genes are TRBV11-3 and TRBJ2-3; D is possibly TRBD1 or TRBD2 (5 bases each). The germline V and J ends were trimmed by 5 bases and 4 bases, with 13 bases remaining between them. In germline, CDR1 is SGHNT, CDR2 YENEEA. CDR3 size: 14 residues. The CDR3 spells CASSPSEGPDTQYF. For the CDR3, the DNA is TGTGCCAGCAGCCCCTCCGAGGGGCCAGATACGCAGTATTTT.

This chain links TRBV4-1 with TRBJ2-3, with TRBD1 matching over 9 bases. The CDR3 consists of 16 residues. Germline values: CDR1 MGHRA, CDR2 YSYEKL. J was trimmed by 6 bases and V by 4 bases; bases with no gene match: 11. This CDR3 is CASSPGNRGRRDTQYF. In nucleotides, the CDR3 is TGCGCCAGCAGCCCGGGGAACAGGGGGCGTAGGGATACGCAGTATTTT.

V usage is TRBV5-4 and J usage is TRBJ2-5; TRBD2 matches at 12 bases. CDR1 is SGHNT and CDR2 is YYREEE in the germline V gene (reference sequence). The CDR3 covers 15 residues. Losses at the gene ends were 6 bases for V and 1 base for J; bases not matched to a gene: 4. This CDR3 reads CASTKTSGGQETQYF. The CDR3 DNA reads TGTGCCAGCACCAAGACTAGCGGGGGCCAAGAGACCCAGTACTTC. The full variable domain, rest sourced from reference TRBV5-4 and TRBJ2-5, is ETGVTQSPTHLIKTRGQQVTLRCSSQSGHNTVSWYQQALGQGPQFIFQYYREEENGRGNFPPRFSGLQFPNYSSELNVNALELDDSALYLCASTKTSGGQETQYFGPGTRLLVL.

V gene TRBV5-1 combines with J gene TRBJ1-1; D uncertain. This CDR3 region has 15 residues. Trimming cost V 2 bases and J 2 bases, with 13 bases left between them. CDR1 SGHRS and CDR2 YFSETQ come from the germline V gene. In DNA, the CDR3 is TGCGCCAGCAGCTTTCGCTGGGCCTCTAACACTGAAGCTTTCTTT. As protein: CASSFRWASNTEAFF.

The chain recombines TRBV5-1 with TRBJ2-2; either TRBD1 or TRBD2 may fit D (5 bases each). V lost 0 bases and J lost 7, with 10 bases in between. Germline CDR1 is SGHRS and CDR2 is YFSETQ. There are 14 residues in the CDR3. The CDR3: CASSLGGASGELFF. The CDR3 nucleotides are TGCGCCAGCAGCTTGGGAGGGGCGAGCGGGGAGCTGTTTTTT.

V usage is TRBV10-1 and J usage is TRBJ2-7, with TRBD1 as a possible D gene (6 bases). Germline-derived CDR1 and CDR2 are WNHNN and SYGVQD (reference sequence). This CDR3 spans 15 amino acids. V lost 2 bases, J lost 2 bases, and 13 bases lay in between. CDR3 in DNA: TGCGCCAGCAGTGAGGGCAGGGGCCCAACCTACGAGCAGTACTTC. Protein product: CASSEGRGPTYEQYF.

V gene TRBV15 combines with J gene TRBJ2-3; D call uncertain. Germline V CDR1 and CDR2: LNHNV, YYDKDF (reference sequence). The CDR3 is 13 residues long. V was cut by 0 bases and J by 5 bases, with 6 bases left in between. The CDR3 spells CATSRDRLDTQYF. The CDR3 bases are TGTGCCACCAGCAGAGATAGATTAGATACGCAGTATTTT.

CDR3 amino acids: CASTPGQGQETQYF. For the CDR3, the DNA is TGTGCCAGCACGCCGGGACAGGGGCAAGAGACCCAGTACTTC. The chain joins TRBV7-9 to TRBJ2-5; 10 positions agree with TRBD1. V trimming: 7 bases; J trimming: 2 bases; junction bases outside the gene matches: 4. The CDR3 totals 14 residues. Germline loops: CDR1 SEHNR, CDR2 FQNEAQ (reference sequence). Drawing the rest from reference TRBV7-9 and TRBJ2-5, the complete variable domain is DTGVSQNPRHKITKRGQNVTFRCDPISEHNRLYWYRQTLGQGPEFLTYFQNEAQLEKSRLLSDRFSAERPKGSFSTLEIQRTEQGDSAMYLCASTPGQGQETQYFGPGTRLLVL.

The DNA for the CDR3 is TGTGCCAGCAGCTTAGGCCCCGAGGGGGCGGTGAACACTGAAGCTTTCTTT. Its translation is CASSLGPEGAVNTEAFF. V is TRBV13 and J is TRBJ1-1, with 7 bases aligning to TRBD1. Looked up from germline, CDR1 is PRHDT and CDR2 is FYEKMQ (reference sequence). The V segment lost 0 bases and the J segment 0 bases; nucleotides outside the gene matches: 7. The CDR3 runs 17 residues.

The V and J genes are TRBV6-5 and TRBJ1-2, with a weak D call TRBD1 (6 bases). Trimming took off 4 bases at V and 7 bases at J, with 19 bases between the two ends. Germline V gene sequence: CDR1 MNHEY, CDR2 SVGAGI. CDR3 length: 15 residues. In DNA, the CDR3 is TGTGCCAGCAGTTCCACTCGTCGGGGGGCGGCTGGCTACACCTTC. Amino acid sequence: CASSSTRRGAAGYTF.

Comment on this clone: Germline and junction disagree at one end, which may indicate a read error. The chain links TRBV11-3 to TRBJ1-2, with D perhaps matching TRBD1 (5 bases). This CDR3 is built from 14 residues. Germline V gene lookup returns CDR1 SGHNT and CDR2 YENEEA. CDR3 sequence: CASSLALNTGDLRF. The CDR3 nucleotides read TGTGCCAGCAGCTTAGCCTTAAATACAGGAGATCTTCGGTTC.

This clone was picked up one time. This rearrangement joins TRBV14 to TRBJ1-2; D remains ambiguous. The CDR3 is made up of 14 amino acids. Germline V gene sequence: CDR1 SGHDN, CDR2 FVKESK. The V end was cut by 0 bases, the J end by 5 bases, with 10 bases between. The CDR3 sequence: CASSQDWTGYGYTF. Here the CDR3 DNA reads TGTGCCAGCAGCCAAGATTGGACGGGATATGGCTACACCTTC.

The chain combines TRBV27 with TRBJ1-5; a weak D match, TRBD1 (6 bases). V dropped 2 bases and J dropped 3 bases, with 8 bases sitting between them. The CDR3 has 14 amino acids. The germline gives CDR1 MNHEY, CDR2 SMNVEV (reference sequence). The DNA of the CDR3 is TGTGCCAGCAGTTTAGGACAGAACAATCAGCCCCAGCATTTT. Its translation: CASSLGQNNQPQHF.

The V call is TRBV29-1, the J call TRBJ1-2, with D unresolved. The ends were cut back, 4 bases at V and 6 bases at J, with 15 bases in the middle. Per germline, CDR1 SQVTM and CDR2 ANQGSEA. This CDR3 has 13 residues. CDR3 in DNA: TGCAGCGTTGTTGAGGGTAGCGGCGATGGCTACACCTTC. Protein product: CSVVEGSGDGYTF. The entire variable domain, with the rest obtained from reference TRBV29-1 and TRBJ1-2, is as follows: SAVISQKPSRDICQRGTSLTIQCQVDSQVTMMFWYRQQPGQSLTLIATANQGSEATYESGFVIDKFPISRPNLTFSTLTVSNMSPEDSSIYLCSVVEGSGDGYTFGSGTRLTVV.

The rearrangement joins TRBV11-2 to TRBJ2-7; TRBD2 aligns across 7 bases. With V trimmed by 4 bases and J by 2 bases, 2 bases remained unmatched. This CDR3 has 13 amino acids. From germline, CDR1 is SGHAT and CDR2 FQNNGV. The CDR3 spells CASSYGTTYEQYF. DNA of the CDR3: TGTGCCAGCAGCTACGGGACTACCTACGAGCAGTACTTC.

This clone has only one observation. The chain joins TRBV6-5 to TRBJ2-7; TRBD2 matches at 10 bases. The CDR3 has 16 amino acids. V trimming: 0 bases; J trimming: 4 bases; junction bases outside the gene matches: 6. The germline V gene encodes CDR1 MNHEY and CDR2 SVGAGI. As DNA, the CDR3 is TGTGCCAGCAGTTACTCGGAGCGGGAGGGCCCGTACGAGCAGTACTTC. It specifies CASSYSEREGPYEQYF.

This chain connects TRBV21-1 to TRBJ2-2; TRBD1, as called in the table, went unchecked against the DNA. TRBV21-1 is deemed a pseudogene. The CDR3 is 15 amino acids. In DNA, the CDR3 is TGTGCCAGCAGCACAGGACATCCGAACACCGGGGAGCTGTTTTTT. Translating it yields CASSTGHPNTGELFF.

The chain combines TRBV10-2 with TRBJ1-1, with a weak D call TRBD1 (5 bases). This CDR3 region has 16 residues. The V end was cut by 7 bases, the J end by 1 base, with 19 bases between. Germline V gene data show CDR1 as WSHSY and CDR2 as SAAADI. CDR3 coding DNA: TGCGCCAGCAATAGACCGGGACCCAGCGGGAACACTGAAGCTTTCTTT. Encoded protein: CASNRPGPSGNTEAFF.

V and J are TRBV10-3 and TRBJ1-1; D gene ambiguous. V was trimmed by 6 bases and J by 0 bases, leaving 14 bases between them. The germline gives CDR1 ENHRY, CDR2 SYGVKD. This CDR3 spans 15 amino acids. The CDR3: CAIRDSADLNTEAFF. The DNA for the CDR3 is TGTGCCATCAGGGACTCGGCAGACTTGAACACTGAAGCTTTCTTT.